Shown below are 20 T cell receptor beta chains from a single sample sequenced in a study of blood T cell repertoires in COVID-19. TCRdb's table, derived via immunoSEQ multiplex PCR, lists solely in-frame clones and lacks some. The sample has about 480,000 clones; around 87% are singletons. Sequencing input: PBMCs or T cells enriched from blood (not recorded which). The receptors were sampled from a woman between 40 and 50 years old who had recovered from COVID-19.

This clone was seen only once. The DNA for the CDR3 is TGTGCCAGCAGCGTAAGACTCTACGAGCAGTACTTC. Translated: CASSVRLYEQYF. The chain recombines TRBV5-6 with TRBJ2-7; the D is unclear. The CDR3 has 12 residues. Germline V CDR1 and CDR2: SGHDT, YYEEEE. Between the trimmed V and J ends, which lost 4 bases and 3 bases, there was a span of 8 bases.

The J gene is TRBJ1-1, the V gene TRBV9; 7 bases align to TRBD1. Germline V gene data show CDR1 as SGDLS and CDR2 as YYNGEE. Germline trimming cut 3 bases from V and 0 bases from J; bases unmatched to any gene: 5. The CDR3 contains 15 residues. The CDR3 loop reads CASSAQTGMNTEAFF. The CDR3 coding sequence is TGTGCCAGCAGCGCGCAGACAGGGATGAACACTGAAGCTTTCTTT. Full variable domain (rest looked up from reference TRBV9 and TRBJ1-1): DSGVTQTPKHLITATGQRVTLRCSPRSGDLSVYWYQQSLDQGLQFLIQYYNGEERAKGNILERFSAQQFPDLHSELNLSSLELGDSALYFCASSAQTGMNTEAFFGQGTRLTVV.

The chain uses TRBV6-2 or TRBV6-3 and TRBJ1-1; D might be TRBD1 (6 bases). The CDR3 is 16 residues long. Germline V CDR1 and CDR2: MNHEY, SVGEGT. Trimming removed 2 bases from V and 3 bases from J, with 16 bases in between. The CDR3 DNA reads TGTGCCAGCAGTTACCACATCCGGGACACCGACACTGAAGCTTTCTTT. It is translated as CASSYHIRDTDTEAFF.

The rearrangement joins TRBV11-3 to TRBJ2-7, with D possibly matching TRBD2 (6 bases). The CDR3 runs to 15 residues. The germline V gene has CDR1 SGHNT and CDR2 YENEEA. Trimming took 4 bases from V and 2 from J, leaving 15 bases between them. The CDR3 protein is CASSSPRTGAYEQYF. CDR3 sequence (DNA): TGTGCCAGCAGCTCCCCGCGGACGGGAGCCTACGAGCAGTACTTC.

In its sample, this clone was seen once. J is TRBJ2-2 and V is TRBV18, with unresolved D. Germline assignment: CDR1 KGHSH and CDR2 LQKENI. Trimming took off 2 bases at V and 1 base at J, with 14 bases between the two ends. This CDR3 has 17 amino acids. This CDR3 is CASSPTVPGQNTGELFF. The CDR3 DNA is TGTGCCAGCTCACCAACGGTTCCCGGTCAGAACACCGGGGAGCTGTTTTTT.

This chain connects TRBV6-1 to TRBJ2-1; 9 bases agree with TRBD1. This CDR3 comprises 16 residues. V shed 3 bases and J 3 bases; nucleotides not matched to a gene: 6. Germline V lookup: CDR1 MNHNS, CDR2 SASEGT. The DNA of the CDR3 is TGTGCCAGCAGTGATCCCACAGGGGGCGTCTACAATGAGCAGTTCTTC. Translated, it gives CASSDPTGGVYNEQFF.

The chain is built from TRBV7-7 and TRBJ1-1, with D hard to call. The V end was cut by 6 bases, the J end by 4 bases, with 12 bases between. The CDR3 totals 13 residues. Germline CDR1 and CDR2: SSHAT and FNYEAQ (reference sequence). The CDR3: CASSATSGTEAFF. The DNA for the CDR3 is TGTGCCAGCAGTGCTACCTCCGGCACTGAAGCTTTCTTT.

The chain uses TRBV7-6 and TRBJ2-5; D perhaps matches TRBD1 (6 bases). Germline V CDR1 and CDR2: SGHVS, FNYEAQ. The germline V and J ends were trimmed by 0 bases and 4 bases, with 15 bases remaining between them. This CDR3 comprises 16 residues. The CDR3 loop reads CASSLAGAGLGETQYF. CDR3 coding DNA: TGTGCCAGCAGCTTAGCGGGGGCAGGGTTAGGAGAGACCCAGTACTTC.

This clone was picked up one time. The V and J genes are TRBV18 and TRBJ2-2; TRBD2 matches 7 bases. The V gene end was trimmed by 0 bases and the J gene end by 4 bases; junction bases not matched to a gene: 2. This CDR3 has 15 residues. The germline gives CDR1 KGHSH, CDR2 LQKENI. The CDR3 here is CASSPPSGPTGELFF. The CDR3, as DNA: TGTGCCAGCTCACCACCTAGCGGGCCCACCGGGGAGCTGTTTTTT.

As for this clone: Other DNA sequences of this sample code for an identical CDR3. The chain has TRBV5-1 and TRBJ1-2; 7 bases are a match to TRBD1. The CDR3 sequence is 13 residues long. Germline lookup yields CDR1 SGHRS and CDR2 YFSETQ. Trimming took 0 bases from V and 4 from J; bases not matched to a gene: 0. Written as DNA, the CDR3 is TGCGCCAGCAGCTTGGACAGGGGCTATGGCTACACCTTC. Translating gives CASSLDRGYGYTF.

The V gene is TRBV6-1, the J gene TRBJ2-4; maybe TRBD2 (6 bases). This CDR3 has 12 amino acids. V lost 0 bases to trimming and J lost 16 bases, with 13 bases between them. In germline, CDR1 is MNHNS, CDR2 SASEGT. The CDR3 region is CASSEALLAHYF. CDR3 DNA sequence: TGTGCCAGCAGTGAAGCCCTCCTAGCGCATTACTTC.

Only one count was recorded for this clone. The chain recombines TRBV27 with TRBJ2-2; D not resolved. V was pared by 3 bases and J by 6 bases, with 5 bases between. Germline CDR1 MNHEY, CDR2 SMNVEV (reference sequence). This CDR3 comprises 12 residues. This chain's CDR3 is CASSFRSGELFF. CDR3 in DNA: TGTGCCAGCAGTTTTAGATCCGGGGAGCTGTTTTTT.

This clone was counted many times. The chain is built from TRBV4-3 and TRBJ2-7, with 8 positions matching TRBD2. This CDR3 has 15 amino acids. Trimming took 1 base from V and 5 from J; bases not matched to a gene: 7. The germline V gene encodes CDR1 LGHNA and CDR2 YSLEER. The DNA for the CDR3 is TGCGCCAGCAGCCAAGTCGTAGCGGGGATGAACGAGCAGTACTTC. Translated, it gives CASSQVVAGMNEQYF.

The V and J genes are TRBV11-2 and TRBJ1-5; no reliable D call. The CDR3 runs to 13 residues. Trimming shortened V by 7 bases and J by 3 bases, and 10 bases separated the two germline ends. Germline CDR1 reads SGHAT; CDR2 reads FQNNGV. CDR3 sequence reads: CASTLVANQPQHF. The CDR3 nucleotides read TGTGCCAGCACCCTGGTGGCCAATCAGCCCCAGCATTTT.

The chain couples TRBV7-2 to TRBJ1-2; 8 bases fit TRBD1. The CDR3 contains 16 residues. Looked up from germline, CDR1 is SGHTA and CDR2 is FQGNSA. Trimming cost V 2 bases and J 8 bases; bases outside gene matches: 13. The CDR3 DNA is TGTGCCAGCAGCTTAACAGGGGCCACTGGACAGGGAGGCTACACCTTC. Its protein product is CASSLTGATGQGGYTF. Drawing the rest from reference TRBV7-2 and TRBJ1-2, the complete variable domain is GAGVSQSPSNKVTEKGKDVELRCDPISGHTALYWYRQSLGQGLEFLIYFQGNSAPDKSGLPSDRFSAERTGGSVSTLTIQRTQQEDSAVYLCASSLTGATGQGGYTFGSGTRLTVV.

V gene TRBV30 combines with J gene TRBJ2-1; TRBD2 is a possible D gene (7 bases). The CDR3 consists of 16 residues. V lost 1 base to trimming and J lost 8 bases, with 21 bases between them. Germline assignment: CDR1 GTSNPN and CDR2 SVGIG (reference sequence). In DNA form, the CDR3 reads TGTGCCTGGAGTGGGCTCGTGGGAGGGGGGGTGGATGAGCAGTTCTTC. Translated, it gives CAWSGLVGGGVDEQFF.

The CDR3 region is CASSLVAGGADTQYF. CDR3 in DNA: TGTGCCAGCAGCTTAGTTGCGGGGGGTGCAGATACGCAGTATTTT. The rearrangement uses TRBV7-9 and TRBJ2-3; 8 bases are shared with TRBD2. The CDR3 totals 15 residues. Germline V gene data show CDR1 as SEHNR and CDR2 as FQNEAQ (reference sequence). The V and J ends lost 1 base and 4 bases, in that order; junction bases with no gene match: 4. Drawing the rest from reference TRBV7-9 and TRBJ2-3, the complete variable domain is DTGVSQNPRHKITKRGQNVTFRCDPISEHNRLYWYRQTLGQGPEFLTYFQNEAQLEKSRLLSDRFSAERPKGSFSTLEIQRTEQGDSAMYLCASSLVAGGADTQYFGPGTRLTVL.

The genes are TRBV6-1 and TRBJ2-7, with D possibly TRBD1 on 5 matching bases. Trimming removed 2 bases at V and 6 bases at J, with 8 bases between. CDR1 is MNHNS, CDR2 SASEGT, per germline. This CDR3 spans 12 amino acids. The CDR3 nucleotides read TGTGCCAGCAGTGAACAGGGCTCCGAGCAGTACTTC. Protein sequence: CASSEQGSEQYF.

This chain connects TRBV2 to TRBJ1-3; 7 bases are a match to TRBD1. Germline-derived CDR1 and CDR2 are SNHLY and FYNNEI. J gave up 5 bases and V 5 bases, and 6 bases lay outside the gene matches. The CDR3 runs 14 residues. The CDR3 spells CASSLDRSRNTIYF. The CDR3 DNA sequence: TGTGCCAGCAGTTTGGACAGGTCACGAAACACCATATATTTT.

A few counts support this clone. The chain uses TRBV7-2 and TRBJ1-1; D is unresolved. Germline CDR1 and CDR2: SGHTA and FQGNSA. Trimming removed 3 bases at V and 7 bases at J, with 15 bases between. This CDR3 region has 14 residues. CDR3 region: CASSLYGWRSEAFF. The CDR3 coding sequence is TGTGCCAGCAGCTTGTATGGGTGGAGAAGTGAAGCTTTCTTT.